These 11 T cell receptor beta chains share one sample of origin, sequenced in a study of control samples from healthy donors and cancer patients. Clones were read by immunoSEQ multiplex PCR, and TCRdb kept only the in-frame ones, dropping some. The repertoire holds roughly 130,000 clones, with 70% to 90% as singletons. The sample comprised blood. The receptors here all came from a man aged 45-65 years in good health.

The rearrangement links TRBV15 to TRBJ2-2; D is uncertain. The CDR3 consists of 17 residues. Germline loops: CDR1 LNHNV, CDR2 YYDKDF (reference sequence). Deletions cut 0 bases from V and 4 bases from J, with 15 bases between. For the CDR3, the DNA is TGTGCCACCAGCAGAGATAAAGGGCAGGTCCCCACCGGGGAGCTGTTTTTT. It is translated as CATSRDKGQVPTGELFF.

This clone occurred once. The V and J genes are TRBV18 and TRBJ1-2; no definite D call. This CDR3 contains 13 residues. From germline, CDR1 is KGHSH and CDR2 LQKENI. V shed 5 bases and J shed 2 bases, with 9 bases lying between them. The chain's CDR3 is CASSSSRNYGYTF. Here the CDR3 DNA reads TGTGCCAGCTCATCAAGTAGGAACTATGGCTACACCTTC. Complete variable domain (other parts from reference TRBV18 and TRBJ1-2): NAGVMQNPRHLVRRRGQEARLRCSPMKGHSHVYWYRQLPEEGLKFMVYLQKENIIDESGMPKERFSAEFPKEGPSILRIQQVVRGDSAAYFCASSSSRNYGYTFGSGTRLTVV.

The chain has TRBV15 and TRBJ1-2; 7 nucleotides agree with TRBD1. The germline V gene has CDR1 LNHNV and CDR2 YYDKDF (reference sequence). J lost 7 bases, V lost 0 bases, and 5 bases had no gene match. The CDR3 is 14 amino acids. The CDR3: CATSRDIGGGGYTF. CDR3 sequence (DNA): TGTGCCACCAGCAGAGATATAGGGGGCGGTGGCTACACCTTC.

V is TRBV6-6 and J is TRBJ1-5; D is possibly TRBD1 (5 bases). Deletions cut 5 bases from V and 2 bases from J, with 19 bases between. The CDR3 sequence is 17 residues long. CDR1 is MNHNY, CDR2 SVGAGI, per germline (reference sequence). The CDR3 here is CASSRGPQRGGNQPQHF. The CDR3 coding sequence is TGTGCCAGCAGTCGCGGACCCCAAAGGGGCGGCAATCAGCCCCAGCATTTT.

The CDR3 loop reads CASRATSGGHGEQFF. In DNA form, the CDR3 reads TGTGCCAGCAGGGCGACTAGCGGGGGTCATGGTGAGCAGTTCTTC. The J gene is TRBJ2-1, the V gene TRBV6-5; 12 nucleotides agree with TRBD2. The CDR3 has 15 residues. V lost 6 bases to trimming and J lost 9 bases; unmatched junction nucleotides: 9. Germline CDR1 reads MNHEY; CDR2 reads SVGAGI.

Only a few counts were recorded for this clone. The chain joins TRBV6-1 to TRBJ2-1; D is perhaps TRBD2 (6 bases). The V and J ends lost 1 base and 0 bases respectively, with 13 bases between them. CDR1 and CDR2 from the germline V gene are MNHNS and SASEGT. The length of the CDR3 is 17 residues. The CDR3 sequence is CASSEVLRGSSYNEQFF. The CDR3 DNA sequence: TGTGCCAGCAGTGAAGTACTGCGGGGATCCTCCTACAATGAGCAGTTCTTC.

The CDR3 sequence: CASSRLTGLYEQYF. CDR3 sequence (DNA): TGTGCCAGCAGCCGCCTGACAGGGTTGTACGAGCAGTACTTC. The rearrangement joins TRBV28 to TRBJ2-7; TRBD1 agrees at 7 bases. With V trimmed by 6 bases and J by 4 bases, 9 bases remained unmatched. Germline V gives CDR1 MDHEN, CDR2 SYDVKM. This CDR3 comprises 14 residues.

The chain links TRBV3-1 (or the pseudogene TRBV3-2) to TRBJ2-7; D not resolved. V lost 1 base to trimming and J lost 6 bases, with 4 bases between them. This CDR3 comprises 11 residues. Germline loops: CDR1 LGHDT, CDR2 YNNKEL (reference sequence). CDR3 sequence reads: CASSQGSEQYF. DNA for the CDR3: TGTGCCAGCAGCCAAGGAAGCGAGCAGTACTTC.

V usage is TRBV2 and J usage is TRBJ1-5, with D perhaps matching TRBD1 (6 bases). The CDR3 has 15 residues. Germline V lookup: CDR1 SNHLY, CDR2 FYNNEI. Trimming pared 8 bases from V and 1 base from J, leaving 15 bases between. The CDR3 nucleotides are TGTGCCAGCGGGGGGGGCAGGAGCAGCAATCAGCCCCAGCATTTT. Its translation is CASGGGRSSNQPQHF.

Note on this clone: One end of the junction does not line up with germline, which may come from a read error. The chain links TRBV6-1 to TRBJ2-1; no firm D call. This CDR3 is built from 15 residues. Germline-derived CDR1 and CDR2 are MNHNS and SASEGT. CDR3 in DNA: TGTGCCAGCAGGGAAGGACGGAGCTCCTACAATGAGCAGTTCTTC. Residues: CASREGRSSYNEQFF.

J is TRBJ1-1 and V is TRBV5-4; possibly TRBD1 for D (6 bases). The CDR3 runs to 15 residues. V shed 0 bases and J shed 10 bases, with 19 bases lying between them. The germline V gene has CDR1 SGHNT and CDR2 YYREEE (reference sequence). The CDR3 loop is CASSLDETGLQSAFF. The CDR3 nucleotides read TGTGCCAGCAGCTTGGACGAGACAGGACTTCAATCAGCTTTCTTT.